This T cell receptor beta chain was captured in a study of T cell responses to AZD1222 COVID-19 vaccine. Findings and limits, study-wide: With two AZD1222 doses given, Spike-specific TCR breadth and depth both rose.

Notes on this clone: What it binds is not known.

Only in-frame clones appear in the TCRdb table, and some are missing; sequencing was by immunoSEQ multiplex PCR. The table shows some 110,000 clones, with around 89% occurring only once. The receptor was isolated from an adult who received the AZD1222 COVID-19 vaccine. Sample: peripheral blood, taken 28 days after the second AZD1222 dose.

Here the CDR3 reads CASSRDTGTGANVLTF. The CDR3 coding sequence is TGTGCCAGCAGCCGGGACACAGGGACCGGGGCCAACGTCCTGACTTTC. The rearrangement links TRBV3-1 (or the pseudogene TRBV3-2) to TRBJ2-6; D possibly corresponds to TRBD1 (6 bases). Looked up from germline, CDR1 is LGHDT and CDR2 is YNNKEL (reference sequence). This CDR3 has 16 residues. Trimming took 4 bases from V and 4 from J, leaving 14 bases between them.